Reported below is one TCR beta chain. What antigen it recognizes has not been identified. No qualities accompany the bases; no much larger clone lies one base away. Unmatched junction bases come to 6, with V trimmed by 3 bases and J by 5 bases. In the germline V gene, CDR1 corresponds to SGHTA and CDR2 to FQGNSA. CDR3 length: 15 amino acids, cysteine to phenylalanine. Just CDR3 DNA is preserved here, 45 bases in frame from base 1. The data stem from a study of shared clonotypes between healthy human individuals (dated by TCRdb to the early 2020s). As for the study more broadly: The cohort comprised two women and three men aged 18 to 49 years. For each donor, CD4 naive and CD4 memory were each given three plates, CD8 naive was given two plates, and CD8 memory was given one plate. To estimate repertoire size and how much clonotype sharing occurs between individuals, the study deeply sequenced the blood TCR repertoires of about 5 healthy adults. Libraries were prepared and TCR repertoires were sequenced by different laboratories using diverse techniques, in order to increase sequencing depth and limit assay-specific biases. Per donor, leukapheresis produced somewhere between about 0.85 and 10 billion PBMCs.

TCR CDR3 regions were amplified from genomic DNA by multiplex PCR using the deep immunoSEQ assay. Extracted genomic DNA from each cell subset was distributed evenly across all wells of several immunoSEQ 96-well plates, and each plate was treated as a replicate. For sorted subsets, each replicate PCR was loaded with approximately 0.2 ug genomic DNA, equivalent to roughly 30,000 T cell genomes. Purified libraries were measured with a Qubit 3.0 fluorometer, size-checked on a Bioanalyzer 2100, and measured again with the KAPA Library Quantification kit. Each immunoSEQ 96-well plate was sequenced on its own single-read 150-cycle Illumina NextSeq 550 flow cell. On the authors' methods: Because only junctional sequences without quality scores were contained in the immunoSEQ output, filtering matching that applied to full-length reads could not be performed. Sequences were annotated with PyIR, a Python wrapper for IgBLAST v1.9, and V/J genes and CDR3 were assigned using IMGT germline references. Reads with weak V/J assignments (E-value above 1e-6), missing CDR3, stop codons, out-of-frame junctions, or ambiguous translated residues were removed. A V3J clonotype was defined by an identical inferred V gene, J gene, and CDR3 amino acid sequence. To compute the percentage overlap between repertoires, the number of shared unique clonotypes was divided by the size of the smaller repertoire. Richness of each repertoire was evaluated using RTK rarefaction, the Chao1 estimator, and Recon v2.1 estimates of unobserved clonotypes. OLGA was used to compute generation probabilities for all TCRbeta clonotypes that the gDNA method yielded from a few donors. Drawn from immuneACCESS, this table holds only the in-frame rearrangements with V and J called that TCRdb kept. Clones are partly lost; checked studies trace under half to an unresolved V gene and leave the rest unexplained. V and J calls and clone size are as listed in that table; D and trimming were resolved from the DNA. The sample includes 2,100,000 or so clones, with approximately 94% observed a single time. Roughly 0.13% of the sample goes to the ten largest clones.

Broad study findings and their caveats: Sampling was restricted to blood, and TCR repertoires in tissue are likely to differ from TCR repertoires in blood. Based on pairwise subsampling, the degree of clonotype sharing among donors was expected to be affected by sequencing depth. Incomplete sequencing was indicated by rarefaction of sorted-subset datasets, despite the large sequencing depth. The genetic and exposure-history diversity represented was limited by the small number of donors. Estimated clonotype richness was generally larger for naive than for memory subsets. When a handful of donors were compared, the shared fraction of clonotypes was around 5% for naive CD4, around 4% for naive CD8, roughly 2.3% for memory CD4, and less than 0.45% for memory CD8. Clonotypes shared by all four sorted-subset donors showed higher generation probabilities than non-shared clonotypes.

The donors were healthy, HIV-negative adults who had no recently reported acute infections or vaccinations. All donors were Caucasian adults living in Nashville, Tennessee, USA. CD4+ T cells were enriched by magnetic negative selection, after which naive cells were positively selected on CD45RA and the negative fraction was taken as the memory subset. Blood was obtained by leukapheresis, after which PBMCs were separated by Ficoll-Histopaque density gradient centrifugation and cryopreserved in liquid nitrogen vapor phase. Purity and quantity of every magnetically sorted T cell population were checked by analytical flow cytometry. Each sorted fraction had its genomic DNA isolated and then quantified by UV absorbance on a Nanodrop 2000c.

The chain is made from TRBV7-2 and TRBJ2-1; TRBD2 lines up with 8 middle nucleotides. Sequenced sample: naive CD4+ T cells sorted from blood. The sample's cell subset or site label, decoded: CD45RA+ positively selected. The TCR comes from a man between 18 and 29 years old in good health. CDR3 sequence: CASSFSGSGHNEQFF. DNA sequence: TGTGCCAGCAGCTTCAGCGGGAGTGGCCACAATGAGCAGTTCTTC.